The 20 T cell receptor beta chains listed next were all sequenced from one sample in a study of beta chain features in type 1 diabetes. Reverse transcribing all isolated RNA meant expressed TCRB transcripts were sequenced. Assay: immunoSEQ multiplex PCR; the TCRdb copy retains only in-frame clones and omits some. There are over 150,000 clones in the sample; about 12% occur only once, and about 0.66% lies in the top ten. The sample taken for sequencing was central memory CD4+ T cells from blood. The receptors originated from a woman younger than 35 in good health.

This clone occurred a few times. V and J are TRBV20-1 and TRBJ1-2; D not certain. The CDR3 is 11 amino acids. Germline V gene data show CDR1 as DFQATT and CDR2 as SNEGSKA (reference sequence). Trimming removed 1 base from V and 8 bases from J, with 8 bases in between. The CDR3 sequence is CSARVTRGYTF. CDR3 coding DNA: TGCAGTGCTAGAGTTACGAGGGGCTACACCTTC.

This clone showed up just a few times. The CDR3 here is CATSRDAGNYGYTF. The CDR3 DNA reads TGTGCCACCAGCAGAGATGCAGGGAACTATGGCTACACCTTC. The rearrangement links TRBV15 to TRBJ1-2, with D perhaps TRBD1 (5 bases). The CDR3 consists of 14 residues. Germline CDR1 LNHNV, CDR2 YYDKDF (reference sequence). Trimming removed 0 bases at V and 2 bases at J, with 7 bases between.

The chain employs TRBV7-2 and TRBJ2-7, with D possibly matching TRBD2 (5 bases). CDR1 is SGHTA, CDR2 FQGNSA, per germline. The CDR3 spans 12 residues. Trimming shortened V by 3 bases and J by 6 bases, and 9 bases separated the two germline ends. This CDR3 reads CASSFSLAEQYF. In nucleotides, the CDR3 is TGTGCCAGCAGCTTTTCCCTAGCCGAGCAGTACTTC.

The chain combines TRBV5-1 with TRBJ2-7; TRBD1 is a possible D gene (6 bases). Germline lookup yields CDR1 SGHRS and CDR2 YFSETQ. This CDR3 contains 14 residues. V was trimmed by 0 bases and J by 6 bases, leaving 13 bases between them. The CDR3 sequence is CASSLGDRITEQYF. The CDR3 bases are TGCGCCAGCAGCTTGGGCGACAGGATTACCGAGCAGTACTTC.

This clone was observed a few times. V is TRBV30 and J is TRBJ1-5; unclear D gene. CDR1 is GTSNPN and CDR2 is SVGIG in the germline V gene (reference sequence). V was shortened by 1 base and J by 5 bases, with 9 bases between the two germline ends. The CDR3 covers 13 residues. The chain's CDR3 is CAWSGSDYQPQHF. The CDR3 DNA reads as TGTGCCTGGAGTGGGTCAGATTATCAGCCCCAGCATTTT.

The rearrangement uses TRBV20-1 and TRBJ2-3; D is ambiguous. The CDR3 is 11 amino acids. Trimming cost V 1 base and J 6 bases, with 5 bases left between them. CDR1 and CDR2 (germline): DFQATT, SNEGSKA (reference sequence). The CDR3, as DNA: TGCAGTGCTAGAGGGCGGGATACGCAGTATTTT. It encodes CSARGRDTQYF.

This clone has more than one count but fewer than ten. The rearrangement joins TRBV28 to TRBJ1-2; TRBD1 agrees at 7 bases. After removal of 7 bases from V and 4 bases from J, the junction contained 3 bases not matched to a gene. Germline V gene data show CDR1 as MDHEN and CDR2 as SYDVKM. This CDR3 has 12 amino acids. CDR3 sequence: CASTGQSYGYTF. The CDR3, as DNA: TGTGCCAGCACGGGACAGTCCTATGGCTACACCTTC.

This clone was counted between two and nine times. This chain connects TRBV4-3 to TRBJ2-7; weak D call: TRBD2 (7 bases). V dropped 0 bases and J dropped 6 bases, with 15 bases sitting between them. Germline CDR1 reads LGHNA; CDR2 reads YSLEER. The CDR3 sequence is 15 residues long. CDR3 residues: CASSQDYRGAGEQYF. In DNA form, the CDR3 reads TGCGCCAGCAGCCAAGATTACCGGGGGGCCGGCGAGCAGTACTTC.

This clone was detected only a few times. This rearrangement joins TRBV7-8 to TRBJ2-1; D is perhaps TRBD2 (5 bases). There are 15 residues in the CDR3. Trimming removed 3 bases from V and 0 bases from J, with 9 bases in between. Germline assignment: CDR1 SGHVS and CDR2 FQNEAQ. The CDR3 spells CASSFAGSSYNEQFF. DNA for the CDR3: TGTGCCAGCAGCTTCGCGGGTAGCTCCTACAATGAGCAGTTCTTC.

This clone has a count of ten or more. The chain is built from TRBV4-1 and TRBJ2-1, with 10 bases fitting TRBD2. V trimming: 0 bases; J trimming: 7 bases; junction bases outside the gene matches: 6. This CDR3 comprises 16 residues. Germline CDR1 is MGHRA and CDR2 is YSYEKL. CDR3 sequence (DNA): TGCGCCAGCAGCCAAGATGTCAGCGGGAGGGCGAATGAGCAGTTCTTC. It encodes CASSQDVSGRANEQFF.

There are a few counts of this clone. The chain uses TRBV4-2 and TRBJ2-7, with a weak D call TRBD1 (6 bases). V lost 4 bases and J 2 bases, leaving 36 bases between the germline ends. CDR1 LGHNA and CDR2 YNFKEQ come from the germline V gene. This CDR3 spans 22 amino acids. The CDR3 sequence is CASSRPLTNRQAEPLSTYEQYF. CDR3 coding DNA: TGTGCCAGCAGCCGACCCTTGACGAACCGACAGGCCGAACCACTATCAACCTACGAGCAGTACTTC.

This clone has more than one count but fewer than ten. The gene calls are TRBV5-1 and TRBJ2-3; a possible D gene is TRBD2 (5 bases). Trimming took off 0 bases at V and 1 base at J, with 9 bases between the two ends. CDR1 and CDR2 (germline): SGHRS, YFSETQ. The CDR3 is 15 amino acids. In nucleotides, the CDR3 is TGCGCCAGCAGCTTGGATGGCGGGCGCACAGATACGCAGTATTTT. It encodes CASSLDGGRTDTQYF.

In its sample, this clone was seen a few times. The gene calls are TRBV2 and TRBJ1-1; D is unresolved. CDR1 and CDR2 from the germline V gene are SNHLY and FYNNEI. This CDR3 has 14 amino acids. V lost 2 bases to trimming and J lost 3 bases, with 10 bases between them. CDR3 sequence (DNA): TGTGCCAGCAGTGAACGGCGGGCGGACACTGAAGCTTTCTTT. Translating gives CASSERRADTEAFF.

This chain uses TRBV5-1 with TRBJ2-4, with 7 bases aligning to TRBD1. Per the germline V gene, CDR1 is SGHRS and CDR2 is YFSETQ. Trimming cost V 4 bases and J 8 bases; bases outside gene matches: 12. The CDR3 sequence is 15 residues long. CDR3 in amino acids: CASSRLTGETDIQYF. CDR3 DNA sequence: TGCGCCAGCAGCCGGTTAACAGGGGAAACGGACATTCAGTACTTC.

The V gene is TRBV7-3, the J gene TRBJ1-1; maybe TRBD1 (6 bases). V was cut by 3 bases and J by 4 bases, with 9 bases left in between. This CDR3 comprises 13 residues. The germline V gene has CDR1 SGHTA and CDR2 FQGTGA. The CDR3, as DNA: TGTGCCAGCAGCTTCACAGGGCCCACTGAAGCTTTCTTT. It translates to CASSFTGPTEAFF.

This sequence joins TRBV7-9 and TRBJ2-2; D remains unclear. Trimming removed 5 bases at V and 3 bases at J, with 13 bases between. This CDR3 has 15 amino acids. Germline CDR1 is SEHNR and CDR2 is FQNEAQ (reference sequence). The CDR3 sequence: CASSARSTDTGELFF. In nucleotides, the CDR3 is TGTGCCAGCAGCGCCCGGAGCACGGACACCGGGGAGCTGTTTTTT.

The chain combines TRBV6-6 with TRBJ2-5, with a tentative D call TRBD1 (5 bases). The V and J ends lost 6 bases and 1 base respectively, with 12 bases between them. Germline V gives CDR1 MNHNY, CDR2 SVGAGI (reference sequence). This CDR3 spans 14 amino acids. This CDR3 is CASRLPTVQETQYF. CDR3 in DNA: TGTGCCAGCAGATTACCGACAGTCCAAGAGACCCAGTACTTC.

The V call is TRBV15, the J call TRBJ2-1; 10 bases align to TRBD1. Germline CDR1 is LNHNV and CDR2 is YYDKDF (reference sequence). V was clipped by 1 base and J by 1 base; unmatched bases: 10. This CDR3 is built from 19 residues. The DNA for the CDR3 is TGTGCCACCAGCAGAGGGACAGGGGGTCCGATATGGTCCTACAATGAGCAGTTCTTC. Its translation: CATSRGTGGPIWSYNEQFF.

There are a few counts of this clone. The rearrangement uses TRBV15 and TRBJ2-5, with 11 bases matching TRBD2. Trimming cost V 5 bases and J 5 bases; bases outside gene matches: 10. This CDR3 contains 16 residues. The germline CDR1 and CDR2 sequences are LNHNV and YYDKDF (reference sequence). The CDR3 is CATSPVSGRAGETQYF. The CDR3 bases are TGTGCCACCAGCCCAGTTAGCGGGAGGGCCGGGGAGACCCAGTACTTC.

The chain recombines TRBV6-1 with TRBJ2-1; D might be TRBD2 (6 bases). From germline, CDR1 is MNHNS and CDR2 SASEGT. CDR3 length: 14 residues. The germline V and J ends were trimmed by 4 bases and 7 bases, with 14 bases remaining between them. The CDR3 is CASSVGGLRNEQFF. The CDR3 bases are TGTGCCAGCAGTGTTGGGGGACTCAGGAATGAGCAGTTCTTC.